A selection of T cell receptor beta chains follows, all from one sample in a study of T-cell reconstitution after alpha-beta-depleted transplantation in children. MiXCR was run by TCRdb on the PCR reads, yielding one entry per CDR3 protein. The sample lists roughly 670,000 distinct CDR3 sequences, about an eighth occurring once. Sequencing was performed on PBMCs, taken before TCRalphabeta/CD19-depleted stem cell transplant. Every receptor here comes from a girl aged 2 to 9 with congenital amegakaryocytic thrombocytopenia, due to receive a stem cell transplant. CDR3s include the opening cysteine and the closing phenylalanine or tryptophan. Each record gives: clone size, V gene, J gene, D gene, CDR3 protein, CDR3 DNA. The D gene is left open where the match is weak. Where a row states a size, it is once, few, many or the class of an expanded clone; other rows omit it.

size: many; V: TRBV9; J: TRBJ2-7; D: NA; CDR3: CASSVRWESYEQYF; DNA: TGTGCCAGCAGCGTCCGGTGGGAATCCTACGAGCAGTACTTC
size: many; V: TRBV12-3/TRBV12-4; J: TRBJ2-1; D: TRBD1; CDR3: CASSLEDRVRLGVNEQFF; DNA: TGTGCCAGCAGTTTGGAGGACAGGGTTCGGCTAGGAGTCAATGAGCAGTTCTTC
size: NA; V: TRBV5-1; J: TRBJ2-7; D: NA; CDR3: CASRLEPDSYEQYF; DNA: TGCGCCAGCAGGCTCGAACCGGATTCCTACGAGCAGTACTTC
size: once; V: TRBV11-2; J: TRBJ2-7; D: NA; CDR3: CASSLVPPVRGNPSSYEQYF; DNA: TGTGCCAGCAGCTTAGTCCCCCCAGTCAGAGGCAACCCGAGCTCCTACGAGCAGTACTTC
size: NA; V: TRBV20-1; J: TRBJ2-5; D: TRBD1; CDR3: CSARDRAWGTQYF; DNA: TGCAGTGCTAGGGACAGGGCATGGGGGACCCAGTACTTC
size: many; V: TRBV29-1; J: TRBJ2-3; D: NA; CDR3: CSVETPPGGGPDTQYF; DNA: TGCAGCGTTGAAACCCCCCCGGGAGGGGGCCCAGATACGCAGTATTTT
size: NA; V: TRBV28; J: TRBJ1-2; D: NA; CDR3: CASRFSVNYGYTF; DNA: TGTGCCAGCAGGTTCAGCGTGAACTATGGCTACACCTTC
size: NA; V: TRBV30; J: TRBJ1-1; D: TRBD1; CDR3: CAWSKTGVSEAFF; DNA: TGTGCCTGGAGCAAGACAGGGGTATCTGAAGCTTTCTTT
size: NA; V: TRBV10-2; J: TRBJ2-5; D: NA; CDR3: CASSDDGTQYF; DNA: TGCGCCAGCAGTGATGATGGGACCCAGTACTTC
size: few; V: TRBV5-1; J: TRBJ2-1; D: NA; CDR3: CASSTGPTRDNEQFF; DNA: TGCGCCAGCAGCACAGGACCTACGAGAGACAATGAGCAGTTCTTC
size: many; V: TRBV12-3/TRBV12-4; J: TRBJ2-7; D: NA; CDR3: CASSSGTLNRGSYEQYF; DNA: TGTGCCAGCAGTTCCGGGACGTTAAATCGGGGGTCCTACGAGCAGTACTTC
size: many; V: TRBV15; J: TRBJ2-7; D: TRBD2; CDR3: CATSRDDIFGTSESYEQYF; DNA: TGTGCCACCAGCAGAGATGATATATTCGGCACTAGCGAGAGCTACGAGCAGTACTTC
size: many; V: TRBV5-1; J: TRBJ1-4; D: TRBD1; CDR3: CASSVRTGGDEKLFF; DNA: TGCGCCAGCAGCGTCCGGACAGGGGGCGATGAAAAACTGTTTTTT
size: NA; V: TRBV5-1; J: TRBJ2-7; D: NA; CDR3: CASSNTGMGEQYF; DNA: TGCGCCAGCAGCAACACAGGGATGGGCGAGCAGTACTTC
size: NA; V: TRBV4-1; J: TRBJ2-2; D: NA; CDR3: CASSQDTGLNTGELFF; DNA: TGCGCCAGCAGCCAAGACACAGGGCTTAACACCGGGGAGCTGTTTTTT
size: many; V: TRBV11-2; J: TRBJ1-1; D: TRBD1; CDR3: CASSGYPGQGEAFF; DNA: TGTGCCAGCAGCGGATATCCGGGACAGGGAGAAGCTTTCTTT
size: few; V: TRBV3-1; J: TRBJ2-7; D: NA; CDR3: CASSQGEGTYEQYF; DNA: TGTGCCAGCAGCCAAGGTGAGGGAACCTACGAGCAGTACTTC
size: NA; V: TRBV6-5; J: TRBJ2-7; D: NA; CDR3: CASSYSTYYEQYF; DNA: TGTGCCAGCAGTTACTCGACTTATTACGAGCAGTACTTC